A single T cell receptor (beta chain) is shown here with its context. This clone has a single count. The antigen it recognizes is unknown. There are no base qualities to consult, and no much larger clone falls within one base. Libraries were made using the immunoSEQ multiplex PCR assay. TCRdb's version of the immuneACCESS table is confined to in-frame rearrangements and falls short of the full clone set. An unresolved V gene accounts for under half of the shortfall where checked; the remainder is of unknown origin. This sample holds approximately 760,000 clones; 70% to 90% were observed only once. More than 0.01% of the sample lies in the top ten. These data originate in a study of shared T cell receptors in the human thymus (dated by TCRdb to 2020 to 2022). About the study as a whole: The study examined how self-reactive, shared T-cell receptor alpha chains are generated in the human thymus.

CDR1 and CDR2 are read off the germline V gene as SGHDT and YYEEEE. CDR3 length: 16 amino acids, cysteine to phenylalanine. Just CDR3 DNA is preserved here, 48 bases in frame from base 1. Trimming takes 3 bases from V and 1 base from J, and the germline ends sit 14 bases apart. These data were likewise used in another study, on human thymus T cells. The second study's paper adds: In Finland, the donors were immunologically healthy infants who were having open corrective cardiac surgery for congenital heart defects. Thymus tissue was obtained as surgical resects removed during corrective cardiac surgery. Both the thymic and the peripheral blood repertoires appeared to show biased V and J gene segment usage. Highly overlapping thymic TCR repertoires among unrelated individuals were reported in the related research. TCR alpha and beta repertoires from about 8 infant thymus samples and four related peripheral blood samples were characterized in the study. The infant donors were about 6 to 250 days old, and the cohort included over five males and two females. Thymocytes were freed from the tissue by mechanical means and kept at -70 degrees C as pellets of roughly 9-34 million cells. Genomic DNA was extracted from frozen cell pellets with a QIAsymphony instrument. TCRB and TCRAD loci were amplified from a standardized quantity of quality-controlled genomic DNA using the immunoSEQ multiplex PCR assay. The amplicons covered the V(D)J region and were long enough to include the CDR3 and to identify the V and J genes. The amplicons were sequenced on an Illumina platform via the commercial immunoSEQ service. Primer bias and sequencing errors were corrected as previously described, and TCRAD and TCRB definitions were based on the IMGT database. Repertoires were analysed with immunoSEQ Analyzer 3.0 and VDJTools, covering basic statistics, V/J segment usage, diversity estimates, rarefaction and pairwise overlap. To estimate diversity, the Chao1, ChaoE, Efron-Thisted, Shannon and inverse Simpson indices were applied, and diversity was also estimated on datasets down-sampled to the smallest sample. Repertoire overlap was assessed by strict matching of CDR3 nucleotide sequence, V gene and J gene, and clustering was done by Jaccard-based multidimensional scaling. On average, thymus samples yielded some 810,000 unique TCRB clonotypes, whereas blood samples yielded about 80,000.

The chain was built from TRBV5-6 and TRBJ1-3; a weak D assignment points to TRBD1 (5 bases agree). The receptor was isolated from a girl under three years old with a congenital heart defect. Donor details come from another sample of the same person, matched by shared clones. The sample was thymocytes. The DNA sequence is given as TGTGCCAGCAGCTGGAAGGGACTTTCTTCTGGAAACACCATATATTTT. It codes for CASSWKGLSSGNTIYF.